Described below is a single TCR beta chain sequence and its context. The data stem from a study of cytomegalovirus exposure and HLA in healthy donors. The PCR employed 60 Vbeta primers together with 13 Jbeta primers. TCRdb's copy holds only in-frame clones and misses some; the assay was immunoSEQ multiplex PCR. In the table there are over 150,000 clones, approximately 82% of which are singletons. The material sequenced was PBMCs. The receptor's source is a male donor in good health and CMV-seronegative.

CDR3 sequence: CASSQPNRATEAFF. CDR3 DNA sequence: TGCGCCAGCAGCCAGCCCAACAGGGCCACTGAAGCTTTCTTT. The chain links TRBV4-1 to TRBJ1-1, with a possible D match to TRBD1 (6 bases). CDR3 size: 14 residues. CDR1 MGHRA and CDR2 YSYEKL come from the germline V gene. Trimming took 3 bases from V and 4 from J, leaving 12 bases between them.